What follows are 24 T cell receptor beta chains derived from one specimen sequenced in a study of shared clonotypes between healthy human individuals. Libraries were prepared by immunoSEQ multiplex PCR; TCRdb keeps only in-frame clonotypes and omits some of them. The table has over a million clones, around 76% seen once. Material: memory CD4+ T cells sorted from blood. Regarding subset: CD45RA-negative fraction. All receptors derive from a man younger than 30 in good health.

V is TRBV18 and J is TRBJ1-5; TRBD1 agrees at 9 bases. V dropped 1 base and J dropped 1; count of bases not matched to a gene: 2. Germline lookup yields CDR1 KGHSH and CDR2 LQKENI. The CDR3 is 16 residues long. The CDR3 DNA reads TGTGCCAGCTCACCACTGGGGACAGGGAGCAATCAGCCCCAGCATTTT. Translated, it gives CASSPLGTGSNQPQHF. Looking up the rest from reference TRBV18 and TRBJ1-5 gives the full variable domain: NAGVMQNPRHLVRRRGQEARLRCSPMKGHSHVYWYRQLPEEGLKFMVYLQKENIIDESGMPKERFSAEFPKEGPSILRIQQVVRGDSAAYFCASSPLGTGSNQPQHFGDGTRLSIL.

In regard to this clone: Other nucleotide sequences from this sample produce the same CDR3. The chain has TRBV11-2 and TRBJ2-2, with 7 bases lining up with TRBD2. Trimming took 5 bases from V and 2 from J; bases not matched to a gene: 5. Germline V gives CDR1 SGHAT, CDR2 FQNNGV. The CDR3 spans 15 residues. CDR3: CASSLGTKNTGELFF. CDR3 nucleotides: TGTGCCAGCAGCCTCGGGACTAAAAACACCGGGGAGCTGTTTTTT.

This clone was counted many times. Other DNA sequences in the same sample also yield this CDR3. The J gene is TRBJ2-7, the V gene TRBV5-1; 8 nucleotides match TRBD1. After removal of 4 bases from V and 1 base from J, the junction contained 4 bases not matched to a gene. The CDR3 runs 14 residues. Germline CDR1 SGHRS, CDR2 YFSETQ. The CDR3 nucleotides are TGCGCCAGCAGCGAAGGGACAGGATCCTACGAGCAGTACTTC. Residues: CASSEGTGSYEQYF.

In DNA, the CDR3 is TGTGCCATCCCAGGGGCGGAGAAGGGCTATGGCTACACCTTC. It is translated as CAIPGAEKGYGYTF. The chain is built from TRBV28 and TRBJ1-2, with a tentative D call TRBD1 (6 bases). The CDR3 length is 14 residues. V was clipped by 10 bases and J by 4 bases, with 19 bases between them. Looked up from germline, CDR1 is MDHEN and CDR2 is SYDVKM.

CDR3 bases: TGCGCCAGCAGCTTCGGGGACGGACCTAGCACAGATACGCAGTATTTT. Its translation: CASSFGDGPSTDTQYF. This rearrangement joins TRBV5-1 to TRBJ2-3; D assignment may be TRBD1 or TRBD2 (5 bases each). The CDR3 covers 16 residues. V dropped 2 bases and J dropped 0 bases, with 13 bases sitting between them. CDR1 SGHRS and CDR2 YFSETQ come from the germline V gene.

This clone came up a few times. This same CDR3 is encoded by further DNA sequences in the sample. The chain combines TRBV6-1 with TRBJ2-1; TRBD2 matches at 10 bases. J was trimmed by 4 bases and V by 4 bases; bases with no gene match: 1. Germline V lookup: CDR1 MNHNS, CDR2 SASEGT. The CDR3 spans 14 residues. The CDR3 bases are TGTGCCAGCAGTGTAGCGGGGGGATACAATGAGCAGTTCTTC. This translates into CASSVAGGYNEQFF.

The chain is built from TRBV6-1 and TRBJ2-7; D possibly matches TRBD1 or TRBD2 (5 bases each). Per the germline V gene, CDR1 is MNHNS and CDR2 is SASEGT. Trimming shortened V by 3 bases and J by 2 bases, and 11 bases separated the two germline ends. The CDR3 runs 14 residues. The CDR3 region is CASSDPGRTYEQYF. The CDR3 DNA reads TGTGCCAGCAGTGACCCGGGACGGACCTACGAGCAGTACTTC.

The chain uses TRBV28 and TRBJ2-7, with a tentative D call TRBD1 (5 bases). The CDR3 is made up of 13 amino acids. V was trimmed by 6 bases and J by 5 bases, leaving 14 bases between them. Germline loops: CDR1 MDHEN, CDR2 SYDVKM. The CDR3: CASRKQVNHEQYF. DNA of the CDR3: TGTGCCAGCAGAAAACAGGTGAACCACGAGCAGTACTTC.

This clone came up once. Here the CDR3 reads CASSEEGRTEAFF. CDR3 DNA: TGTGCCAGCAGTGAAGAGGGGCGGACTGAAGCTTTCTTT. The chain is built from TRBV2 and TRBJ1-1, with a possible D match to TRBD1 (5 bases). The CDR3 loop spans 13 amino acids. The germline gives CDR1 SNHLY, CDR2 FYNNEI. V was clipped by 1 base and J by 5 bases, with 8 bases between them.

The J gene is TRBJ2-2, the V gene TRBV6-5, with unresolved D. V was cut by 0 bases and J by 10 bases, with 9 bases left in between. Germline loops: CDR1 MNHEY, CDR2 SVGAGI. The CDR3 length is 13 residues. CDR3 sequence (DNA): TGTGCCAGCAGTTACTCGTCGACAACGGAGCTGTTTTTT. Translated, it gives CASSYSSTTELFF.

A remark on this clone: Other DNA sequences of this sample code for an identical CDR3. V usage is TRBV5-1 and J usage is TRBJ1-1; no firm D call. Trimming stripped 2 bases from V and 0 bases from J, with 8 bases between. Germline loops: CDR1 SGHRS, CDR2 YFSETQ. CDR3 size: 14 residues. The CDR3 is CASSFSSMNTEAFF. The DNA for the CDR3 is TGCGCCAGCAGCTTTAGTAGTATGAACACTGAAGCTTTCTTT.

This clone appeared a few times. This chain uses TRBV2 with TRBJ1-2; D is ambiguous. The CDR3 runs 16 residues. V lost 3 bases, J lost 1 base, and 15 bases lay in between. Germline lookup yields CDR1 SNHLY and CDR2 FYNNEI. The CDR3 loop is CASSDSTDGDNYGYTF. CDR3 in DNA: TGTGCCAGCAGTGACTCCACGGACGGCGATAACTATGGCTACACCTTC.

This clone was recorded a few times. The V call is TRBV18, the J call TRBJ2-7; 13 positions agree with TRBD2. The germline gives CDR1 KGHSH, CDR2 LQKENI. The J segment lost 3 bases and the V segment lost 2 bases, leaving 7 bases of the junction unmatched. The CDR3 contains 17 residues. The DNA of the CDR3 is TGTGCCAGCTCACCAACGGGGACTAGCGGGACGTTCTACGAGCAGTACTTC. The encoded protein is CASSPTGTSGTFYEQYF.

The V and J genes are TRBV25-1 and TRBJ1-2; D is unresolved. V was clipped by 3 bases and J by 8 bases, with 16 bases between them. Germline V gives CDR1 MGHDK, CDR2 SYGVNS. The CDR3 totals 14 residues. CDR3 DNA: TGTGCCAGCAGTGATCTGGCTTCCTCCCGGGGCTACACCTTC. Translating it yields CASSDLASSRGYTF.

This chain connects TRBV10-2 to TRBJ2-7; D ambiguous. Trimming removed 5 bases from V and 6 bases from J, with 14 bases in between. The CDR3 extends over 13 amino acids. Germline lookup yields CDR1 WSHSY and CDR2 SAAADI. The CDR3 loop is CASSKLGFSEQYF. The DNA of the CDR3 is TGCGCCAGCAGTAAATTAGGGTTTAGCGAGCAGTACTTC.

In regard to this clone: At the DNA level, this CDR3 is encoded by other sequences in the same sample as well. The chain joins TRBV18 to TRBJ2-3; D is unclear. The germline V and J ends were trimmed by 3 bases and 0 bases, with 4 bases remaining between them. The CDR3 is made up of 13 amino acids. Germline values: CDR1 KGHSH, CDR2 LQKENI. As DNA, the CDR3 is TGTGCCAGCTCACCCTCTAGCACAGATACGCAGTATTTT. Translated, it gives CASSPSSTDTQYF.

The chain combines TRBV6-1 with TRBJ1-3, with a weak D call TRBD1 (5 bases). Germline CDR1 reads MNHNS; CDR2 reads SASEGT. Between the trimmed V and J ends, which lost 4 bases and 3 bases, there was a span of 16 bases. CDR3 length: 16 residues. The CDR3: CASSVDLQGGGNTIYF. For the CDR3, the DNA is TGTGCCAGCAGTGTAGACCTGCAGGGAGGTGGAAACACCATATATTTT.

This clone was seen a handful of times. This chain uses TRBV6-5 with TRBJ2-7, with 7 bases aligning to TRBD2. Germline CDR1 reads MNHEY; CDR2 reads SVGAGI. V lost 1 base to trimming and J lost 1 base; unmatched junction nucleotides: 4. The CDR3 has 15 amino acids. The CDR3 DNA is TGTGCCAGCAGTTACTTGAGCGGGAAGTCCTACGAGCAGTACTTC. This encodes CASSYLSGKSYEQYF.

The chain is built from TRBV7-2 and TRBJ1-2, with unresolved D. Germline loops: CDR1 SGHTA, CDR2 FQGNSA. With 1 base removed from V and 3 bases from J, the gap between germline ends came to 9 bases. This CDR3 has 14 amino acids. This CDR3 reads CASSLVQQDYGYTF. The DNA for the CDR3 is TGTGCCAGCAGCTTAGTCCAGCAGGACTATGGCTACACCTTC.

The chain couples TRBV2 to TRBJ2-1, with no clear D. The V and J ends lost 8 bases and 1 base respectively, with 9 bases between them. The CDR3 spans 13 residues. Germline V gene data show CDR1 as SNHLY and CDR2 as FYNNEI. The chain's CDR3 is CASLGLSYNEQFF. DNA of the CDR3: TGTGCCAGCTTAGGGCTATCCTACAATGAGCAGTTCTTC.

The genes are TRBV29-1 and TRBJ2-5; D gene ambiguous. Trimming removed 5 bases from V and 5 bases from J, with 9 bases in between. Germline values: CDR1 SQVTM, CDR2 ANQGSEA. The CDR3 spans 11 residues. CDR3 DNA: TGCAGCGTTCATAAAGAGGAGACCCAGTACTTC. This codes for CSVHKEETQYF.

The CDR3: CSPWLGGEQYF. The CDR3 DNA follows: TGCAGTCCGTGGCTGGGGGGCGAGCAGTACTTC. This chain uses TRBV20-1 with TRBJ2-7, with D maybe TRBD2 (6 bases). CDR3 size: 11 residues. Germline V CDR1 and CDR2: DFQATT, SNEGSKA (reference sequence). V was clipped by 8 bases and J by 6 bases, with 14 bases between them.

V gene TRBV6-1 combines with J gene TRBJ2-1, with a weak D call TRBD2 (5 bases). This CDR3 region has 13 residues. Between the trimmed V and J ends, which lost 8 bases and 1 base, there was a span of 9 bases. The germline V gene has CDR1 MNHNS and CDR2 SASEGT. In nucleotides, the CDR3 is TGTGCCAGCCGTACGGGATCCTACAATGAGCAGTTCTTC. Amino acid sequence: CASRTGSYNEQFF.

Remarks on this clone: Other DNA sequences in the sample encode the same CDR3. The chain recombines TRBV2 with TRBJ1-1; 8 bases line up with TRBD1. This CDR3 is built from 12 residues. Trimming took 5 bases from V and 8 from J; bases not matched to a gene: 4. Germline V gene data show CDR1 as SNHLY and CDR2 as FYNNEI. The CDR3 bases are TGTGCCAGCAGTCAAGACAGGGGCGAAGCTTTCTTT. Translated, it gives CASSQDRGEAFF. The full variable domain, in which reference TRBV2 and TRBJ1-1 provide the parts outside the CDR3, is EPEVTQTPSHQVTQMGQEVILRCVPISNHLYFYWYRQILGQKVEFLVSFYNNEISEKSEIFDDQFSVERPDGSNFTLKIRSTKLEDSAMYFCASSQDRGEAFFGQGTRLTVV.